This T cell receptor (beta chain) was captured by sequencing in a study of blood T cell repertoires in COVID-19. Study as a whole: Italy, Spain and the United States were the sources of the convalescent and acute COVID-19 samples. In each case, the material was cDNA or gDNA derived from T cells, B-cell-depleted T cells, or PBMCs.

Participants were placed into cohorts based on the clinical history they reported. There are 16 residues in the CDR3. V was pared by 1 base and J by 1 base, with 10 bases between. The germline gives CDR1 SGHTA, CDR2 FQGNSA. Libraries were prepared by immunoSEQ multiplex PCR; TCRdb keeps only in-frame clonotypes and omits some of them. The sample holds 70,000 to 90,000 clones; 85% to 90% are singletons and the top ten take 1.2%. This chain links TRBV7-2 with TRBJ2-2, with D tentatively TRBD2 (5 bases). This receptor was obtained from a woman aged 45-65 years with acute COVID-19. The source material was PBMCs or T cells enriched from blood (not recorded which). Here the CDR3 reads CASSLDGGLNTGELFF. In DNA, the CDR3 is TGTGCCAGCAGCTTAGATGGCGGGTTGAACACCGGGGAGCTGTTTTTT.